The clone carrying this T cell receptor (beta chain) appeared a single time. These data are taken from a study of blood T cell repertoires in COVID-19. Study-level background: T cells, B-cell-depleted T cells, or PBMCs provided the cDNA or gDNA that served as material.

Original analysis: Amplifying reference gene primers gave estimates of nucleated cell counts. Only in-frame clones appear in the TCRdb table, and some are missing; sequencing was by immunoSEQ multiplex PCR. That table gives V, J and clone size, and the DNA gave D and trimming. Here the sample spans about 230,000 clones, around 84% being singletons. Germline CDR1 is SGHTA and CDR2 is FQGNSA. V was cut by 5 bases and J by 11 bases, with 21 bases left in between. CDR3 length: 14 amino acids. The source material was peripheral blood. The origin of this receptor is a man between 40 and 49 years old who had recovered from COVID-19. J is TRBJ1-1 and V is TRBV7-2, with D tentatively TRBD1 (5 bases). CDR3 DNA: TGTGCCAGCAGCCTCCCGGGAGGGGAATCCCCCGCTTTCTTT. It translates to CASSLPGGESPAFF.